This record concerns one T cell receptor (beta chain) sequence. Its antigen is not yet known. The sample comes from a study of cytomegalovirus exposure and HLA in healthy donors (dated by TCRdb to between 2016 and 2019). Describing the broader study: An earlier analysis of 587 of the donors reported roughly 300 Gb of sequence data and about 120 million unique TCR beta sequences obtained from about 200 million T cells. About 280 gigabases of sequencing data and approximately 84 million unique TCR sequences were included in an early release covering 550 to 800 HLA-typed donors. The genetic ancestry cluster associated with self-reported Caucasian donors included over 65% of the roughly 400 genotyped donors. The study aimed to test whether cataloging public T cell receptors could reveal signatures of past pathogen exposure. The study used immunosequencing to profile the T cell repertoires of approximately 690 subjects and linked those repertoires to cytomegalovirus serostatus. A separate validation cohort of over a hundred different subjects was used in addition to the approximately 700-subject first cohort. High-throughput TCR immunosequencing, statistical association of individual TCRs with disease status, and machine learning were combined to predict cytomegalovirus infection status. A later analysis re-examined previously published TCR beta repertoires from over 500 donors and added high-resolution HLA genotyping to investigate patterns of TCR occurrence. In the later analysis, no new phenotypic data were used to find candidate immune exposures; instead, reliance was placed on TCR beta sequences and their occurrence across donors. In an earlier analysis of 587 of the donors, high-throughput TCR beta sequencing was used to judge whether each TCR beta V gene segment behaved as functional or pseudogenic. Donor age, sex, ethnicity and CMV serostatus were compiled alongside the repertoire data. In a later genetic analysis, genome-wide SNP genotypes for about 60% of the 666 donors were used, and that subset was treated as a discovery cohort. Every repertoire in the discovery cohort had been generated on one and the same sequencing platform. HLA typing included class I and class II loci at four-digit resolution. The number of typed donors differed by locus: roughly 620-640 for A, B, C, DRB1 and DQB1; approximately 530 for DQA1; around 610 for DPA1; and about 470 for DPB1. Roughly 5 DR-DQ haplotypes were handled as single units for association and clustering, since linkage in the cohort was strong. Among a few hundred genotyped donors of the cohort, an average of around 240,000 unique TCR beta nucleotide sequences were sequenced per donor, around a sixth of them non-productive. Overall study results and their limits: A later analysis found that TCR association rates varied across HLA loci, with DRB1 alleles showing the most associated TCRs and HLA-C alleles the fewest. Correlated functional status among segregating V segments might be attributable to linkage disequilibrium, but an unknown experimental factor could not be ruled out. Across donors, most TCR sequences were observed very rarely, whereas some public TCRs were present in many individuals. A total of about 180 TCR beta chains were listed by the study as associated with cytomegalovirus. Because counts were too low, approximately 15 rarely observed V segments, including chromosome 9 orphons, were excluded from the earlier analysis of around 640 of the donors. A later analysis associated 15,000 to 20,000 TCR beta sequences with specific HLA alleles at a false discovery rate of 0.05. Cytomegalovirus status was reported to be diagnosed by the classifier with high specificity and sensitivity in both the original and validation cohorts. A further reported finding was that TCR beta sequences accurately predicted the HLA-A and HLA-B alleles for most subjects in the first cohort. Because the 87-base-pair reads could not distinguish some IMGT-functional V segments, including TRBV6-2 and TRBV6-3, those segments were excluded. The only immune exposure information available for the cohort was CMV serostatus. The cohort was sequenced for TCR beta chains only, and without alpha or paired-chain data the features that could be detected were limited. In vitro tests confirmed that three of the cytomegalovirus-associated TCR beta chains recognize cytomegalovirus antigens. Compared with equally common non-associated chains, HLA-associated TCR beta chains in a later analysis were more clonally expanded and had lower generation probabilities. Most CMV-associated TCR beta chains appeared to be HLA-restricted in a later analysis, and the HLA associations seemed to be driven largely by CMV exposure. In an earlier analysis of 587 of the donors, most TCR beta V segments were observed in productive rearrangements about 87% or about 30% of the time, broadly matching IMGT annotations. According to a later analysis, parvovirus B19, influenza, CMV and Epstein-Barr virus appeared linked to several top co-occurrence clusters. Presence/absence analyses assumed roughly uniform sequencing depth across donors, an assumption that may not hold. When HLA alleles, especially DR and DQ, strongly co-occurred, TCR associations were difficult to assign to individual alleles. According to the authors, the approach could potentially be generalized to other disease states and immunological phenotypes. A cluster of highly shared sequence variants was judged likely to be a technical artifact of the sequencing pipeline. Because HLA typing was unavailable for some donors at each locus, only the typed subset was used in association tests. A later genetic analysis associated a missense DCLRE1C variant with V-gene and J-gene trimming of TCR beta chains, and an independent cohort replicated the association. A later genetic analysis reported fewer N-insertions in productive TCRs among donors in an Asian-associated ancestry cluster than the roughly 720-donor mean.

In total, 500 to 700 healthy bone marrow donors made up the cohort. Cohort members were all nominally healthy when sampled, although unrecorded immune exposures were likely present. The donor tested CMV seronegative, placing the donor among the 350 to 400 seronegative members of the cohort. A peripheral blood sample was collected from each donor, and TCR beta sequencing was performed on peripheral blood mononuclear cells. The Qiagen DNeasy Blood Extraction Kit was used to extract genomic DNA from the blood cell samples. The library was made by the immunoSEQ multiplex PCR assay. For the multiplex PCR, a mixture combining 60 forward primers for TCR Vbeta segments and 13 reverse primers for TCR Jbeta segments was used. Amplification of the CDR3 region of rearranged TCR beta genes was performed with a multiplex PCR assay on genomic DNA. The amplified TCR beta libraries were sequenced on the Illumina HiSeq System as 87-base-pair reads. Concerning the study's data processing: A later analysis counted around 72 million unique TCR beta chains across the 700 or so repertoires, and 10 million to 11 million of these chains were shared by at least two donors. A nearest-neighbor algorithm error-corrected the raw reads and collapsed the reads into unique sequences, merging closely related sequences to remove PCR and sequencing errors. Alignment of CDR3 sequences to IMGT reference sequences was used to assign V, D and J gene segments. For a sequence to be retained, a match of at least six nucleotides was required to both a V gene segment and a J gene segment. Rearrangements were classified as productive when the CDR3 lacked stop codons and remained in frame with V and J, and all other rearrangements were classified as non-productive. CDR3 was defined by IMGT convention, running from the second conserved V-encoded cysteine to the conserved J-encoded phenylalanine. The earlier analysis of 587 of the donors excluded sequences that lacked an unambiguous match to a single V gene segment. In an earlier analysis of almost 600 of the donors, a V segment was called functional when productive rearrangements were above 56.7%, and segregating when the standard deviation between donors exceeded 5%. A statistical classification framework was developed to diagnose cytomegalovirus status using the catalog of TCR beta chain sequences. In a later analysis, TCR nucleotide sequences were compared against IMGT/GENE-DB human TR gene sequences so that V and J genes could be assigned. The TCRdist pipeline was used in a later analysis to assign CDR3 sequences and most-parsimonious VDJ recombination scenarios. In a later analysis, each TCR beta chain was defined by its CDR3 amino acid sequence together with its V-gene family, and reads lacking a unique V-gene family were excluded. To address suspected cross-contamination and a sequencing artifact, a later analysis removed 450 to 700 highly shared, low-generation-probability nucleotide sequences. In a later analysis, a clonal expansion index for each public chain was calculated from normalized within-repertoire ranks of inferred template counts. In a later analysis, generation probabilities were computed with a VDJ recombination model fitted to out-of-frame rearrangements, and the resulting probabilities were checked against IGoR. In a later analysis, TCR-TCR, TCR-HLA and TCR-CMV co-occurrence was scored with hypergeometric tests, and a repertoire-size bias correction was applied to TCR pairs. A later analysis estimated false discovery rates by permuting HLA or CMV assignments 20 times. In a later analysis, co-occurring TCRs were grouped using DBSCAN, with TCRdist sequence similarity added in when clustering inside HLA-allele-positive subsets. Repertoires with fewer than 30,000 or more than 120,000 public chains were left out of co-occurrence clustering, as were a handful of repertoires with anomalous nucleotide sharing. As stored in TCRdb, this immuneACCESS dataset retains in-frame rearrangements with V and J assigned. A fraction of the clones does not appear; measured against another copy, unresolved V genes explain less than half of the discrepancy, and the remainder lacks a known reason. From that table come the V and J calls and clone size; the DNA was used to work out D and trimming. This sample's table contains some 150,000 clones. Of the sample, 2.2% is held by the ten largest clones.

CDR1 and CDR2 (SGHTA, FQGNSA) derive from the germline V gene. Deletion took 1 base off V and 12 bases off J, with a span of 22 bases between the germline ends. Taken from cysteine to phenylalanine, the CDR3 has 16 residues. CDR3 DNA only is kept here, 48 bases in frame from base 1. The rearrangement joined TRBV7-2 to TRBJ2-1; perhaps TRBD2 is the D gene, with 7 bases matching. The sample consisted of PBMCs. The TCR originated in a woman aged 18-29 years in good health and CMV-seronegative. The nucleotide sequence reads as follows: TGTGCCAGCAGCTTAGAAGGGGGAGGGACACTATCGGTGCAGTTCTTC. Translated, it gives CASSLEGGGTLSVQFF.